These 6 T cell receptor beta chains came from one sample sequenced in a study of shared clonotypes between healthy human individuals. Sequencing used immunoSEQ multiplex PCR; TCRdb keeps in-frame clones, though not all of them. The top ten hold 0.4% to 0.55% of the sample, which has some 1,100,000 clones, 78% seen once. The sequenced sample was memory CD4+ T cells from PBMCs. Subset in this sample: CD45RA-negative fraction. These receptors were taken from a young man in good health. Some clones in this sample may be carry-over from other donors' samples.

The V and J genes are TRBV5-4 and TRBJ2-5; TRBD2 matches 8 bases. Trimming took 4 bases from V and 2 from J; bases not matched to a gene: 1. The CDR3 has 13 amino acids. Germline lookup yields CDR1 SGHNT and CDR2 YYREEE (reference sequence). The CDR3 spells CASSSGRQETQYF. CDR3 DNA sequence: TGTGCCAGCAGCAGCGGGAGACAAGAGACCCAGTACTTC.

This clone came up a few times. CDR3 DNA sequence: TGTGCCAGCAGCTTGGAGGTGAACACTGAAGCTTTCTTT. Translating gives CASSLEVNTEAFF. This sequence joins TRBV5-6 and TRBJ1-1; D unclear. CDR3 length: 13 residues. The ends were cut back, 0 bases at V and 0 bases at J, with 3 bases in the middle. CDR1 and CDR2 (germline): SGHDT, YYEEEE. Full variable domain (rest looked up from reference TRBV5-6 and TRBJ1-1): DAGVTQSPTHLIKTRGQQVTLRCSPKSGHDTVSWYQQALGQGPQFIFQYYEEEERQRGNFPDRFSGHQFPNYSSELNVNALLLGDSALYLCASSLEVNTEAFFGQGTRLTVV.

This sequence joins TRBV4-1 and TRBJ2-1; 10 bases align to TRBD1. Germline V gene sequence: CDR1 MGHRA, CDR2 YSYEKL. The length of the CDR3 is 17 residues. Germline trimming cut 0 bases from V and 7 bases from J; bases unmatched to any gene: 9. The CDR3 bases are TGCGCCAGCAGCCAAGATCCAGGAGGGGACAGGGGAAATGAGCAGTTCTTC. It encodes CASSQDPGGDRGNEQFF.

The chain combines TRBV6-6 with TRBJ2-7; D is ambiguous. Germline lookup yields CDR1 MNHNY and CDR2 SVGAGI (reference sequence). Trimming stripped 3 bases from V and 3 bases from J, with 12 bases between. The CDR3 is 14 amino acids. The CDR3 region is CASSYPGSNYEQYF. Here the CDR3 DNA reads TGTGCCAGCAGTTATCCGGGCAGTAACTACGAGCAGTACTTC.

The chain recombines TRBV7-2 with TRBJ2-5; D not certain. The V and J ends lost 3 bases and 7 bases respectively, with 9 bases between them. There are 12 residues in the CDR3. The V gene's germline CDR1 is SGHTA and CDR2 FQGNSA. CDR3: CASSFPVGTQYF. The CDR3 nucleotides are TGTGCCAGCAGCTTCCCGGTGGGGACCCAGTACTTC.

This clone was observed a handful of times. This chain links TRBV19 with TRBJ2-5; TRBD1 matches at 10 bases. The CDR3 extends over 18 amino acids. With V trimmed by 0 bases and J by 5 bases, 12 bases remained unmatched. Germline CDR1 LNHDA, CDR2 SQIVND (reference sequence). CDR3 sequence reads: CASSIDTVPGQGLETQYF. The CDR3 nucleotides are TGTGCCAGTAGTATAGATACAGTTCCGGGACAGGGGTTGGAGACCCAGTACTTC.